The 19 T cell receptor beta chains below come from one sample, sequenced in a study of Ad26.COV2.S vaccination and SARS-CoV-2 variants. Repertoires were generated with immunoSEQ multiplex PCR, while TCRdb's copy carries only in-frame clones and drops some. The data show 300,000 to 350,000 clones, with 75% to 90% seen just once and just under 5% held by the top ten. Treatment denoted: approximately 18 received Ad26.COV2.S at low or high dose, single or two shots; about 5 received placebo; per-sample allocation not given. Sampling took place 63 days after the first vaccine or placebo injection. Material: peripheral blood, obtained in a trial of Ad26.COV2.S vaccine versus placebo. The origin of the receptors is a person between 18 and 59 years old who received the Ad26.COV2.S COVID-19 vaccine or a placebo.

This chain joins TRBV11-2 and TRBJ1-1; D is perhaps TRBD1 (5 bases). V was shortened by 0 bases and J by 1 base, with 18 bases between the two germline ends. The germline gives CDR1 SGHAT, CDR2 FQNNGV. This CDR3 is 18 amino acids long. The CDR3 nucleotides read TGTGCCAGCAGCTTAGATCTCCTGGGGGGAGAGTGGAACACTGAAGCTTTCTTT. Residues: CASSLDLLGGEWNTEAFF. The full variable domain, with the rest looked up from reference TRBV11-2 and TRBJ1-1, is EAGVAQSPRYKIIEKRQSVAFWCNPISGHATLYWYQQILGQGPKLLIQFQNNGVVDDSQLPKDRFSAERLKGVDSTLKIQPAKLEDSAVYLCASSLDLLGGEWNTEAFFGQGTRLTVV.

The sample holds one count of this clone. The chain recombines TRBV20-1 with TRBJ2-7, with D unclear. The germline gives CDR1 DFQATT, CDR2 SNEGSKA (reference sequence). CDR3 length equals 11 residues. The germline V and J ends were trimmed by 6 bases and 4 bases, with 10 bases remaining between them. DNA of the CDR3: TGCAGTGCCGTACTGATTTACGAGCAGTACTTC. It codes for CSAVLIYEQYF.

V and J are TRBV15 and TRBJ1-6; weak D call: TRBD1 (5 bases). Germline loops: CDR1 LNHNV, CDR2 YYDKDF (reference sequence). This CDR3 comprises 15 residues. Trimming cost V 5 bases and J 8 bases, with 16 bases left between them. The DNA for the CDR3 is TGTGCCACCAGCCGAGCTCGGGACTTTCATTCACCCCTCCACTTT. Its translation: CATSRARDFHSPLHF.

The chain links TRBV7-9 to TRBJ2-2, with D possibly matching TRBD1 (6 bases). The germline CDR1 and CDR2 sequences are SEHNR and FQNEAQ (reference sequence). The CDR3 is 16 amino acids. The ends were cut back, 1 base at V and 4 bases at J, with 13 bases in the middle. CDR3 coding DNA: TGTGCCAGCAGCTTAGACTTTGGACAGATCACCGGGGAGCTGTTTTTT. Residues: CASSLDFGQITGELFF.

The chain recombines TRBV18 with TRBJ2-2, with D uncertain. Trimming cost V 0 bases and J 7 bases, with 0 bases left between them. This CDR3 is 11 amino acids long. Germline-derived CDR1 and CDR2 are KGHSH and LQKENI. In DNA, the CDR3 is TGTGCCAGCTCACCACCCGGGGAGCTGTTTTTT. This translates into CASSPPGELFF.

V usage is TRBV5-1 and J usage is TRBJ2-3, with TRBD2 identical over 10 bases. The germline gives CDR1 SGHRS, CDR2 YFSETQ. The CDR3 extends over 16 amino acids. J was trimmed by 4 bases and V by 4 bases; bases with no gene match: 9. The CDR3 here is CASSQKREGRADTQYF. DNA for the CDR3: TGCGCCAGCAGCCAAAAGCGGGAGGGCCGCGCAGATACGCAGTATTTT.

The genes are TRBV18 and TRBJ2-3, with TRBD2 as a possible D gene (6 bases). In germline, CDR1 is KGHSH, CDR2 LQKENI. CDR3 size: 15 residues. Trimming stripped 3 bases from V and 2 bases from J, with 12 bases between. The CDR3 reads CASSPISGSTDTQYF. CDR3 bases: TGTGCCAGCTCACCGATTAGCGGATCCACAGATACGCAGTATTTT. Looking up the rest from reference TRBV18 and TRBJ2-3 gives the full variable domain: NAGVMQNPRHLVRRRGQEARLRCSPMKGHSHVYWYRQLPEEGLKFMVYLQKENIIDESGMPKERFSAEFPKEGPSILRIQQVVRGDSAAYFCASSPISGSTDTQYFGPGTRLTVL.

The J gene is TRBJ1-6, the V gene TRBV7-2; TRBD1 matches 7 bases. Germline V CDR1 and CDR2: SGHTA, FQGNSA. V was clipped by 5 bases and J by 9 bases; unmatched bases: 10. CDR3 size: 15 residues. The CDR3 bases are TGTGCCAGCAGCCCAAGACAGGGTCAAGGTTCACCCCTCCACTTT. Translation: CASSPRQGQGSPLHF.

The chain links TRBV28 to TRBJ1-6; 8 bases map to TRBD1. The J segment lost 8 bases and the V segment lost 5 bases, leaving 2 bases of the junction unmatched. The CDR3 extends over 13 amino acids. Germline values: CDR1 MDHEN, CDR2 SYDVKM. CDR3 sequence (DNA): TGTGCCAGCAGTCCGACAGGGGATTCACCCCTCCACTTT. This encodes CASSPTGDSPLHF.

CDR3 amino acids: CASSLALEDEQYF. The CDR3 bases are TGTGCCAGCAGCTTGGCGTTGGAGGACGAGCAGTACTTC. The chain recombines TRBV5-5 with TRBJ2-7; D is possibly TRBD2 (5 bases). The CDR3 has 13 amino acids. The ends were cut back, 0 bases at V and 5 bases at J, with 9 bases in the middle. The germline V gene has CDR1 SGHKS and CDR2 YYEKEE (reference sequence).

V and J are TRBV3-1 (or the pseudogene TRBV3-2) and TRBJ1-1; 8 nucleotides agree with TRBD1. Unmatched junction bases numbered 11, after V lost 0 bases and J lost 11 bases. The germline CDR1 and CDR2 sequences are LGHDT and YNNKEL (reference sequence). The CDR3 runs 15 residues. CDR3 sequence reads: CASSQDPAGGGGAFF. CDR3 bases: TGTGCCAGCAGCCAAGATCCCGCAGGGGGCGGTGGGGCTTTCTTT.

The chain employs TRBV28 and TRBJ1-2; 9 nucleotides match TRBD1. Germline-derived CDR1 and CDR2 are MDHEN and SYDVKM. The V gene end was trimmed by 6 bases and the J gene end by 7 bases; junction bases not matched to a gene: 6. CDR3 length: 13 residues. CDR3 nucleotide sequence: TGTGCCAGCAGATTACAGGGGGCGGGTGGCTACACCTTC. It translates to CASRLQGAGGYTF.

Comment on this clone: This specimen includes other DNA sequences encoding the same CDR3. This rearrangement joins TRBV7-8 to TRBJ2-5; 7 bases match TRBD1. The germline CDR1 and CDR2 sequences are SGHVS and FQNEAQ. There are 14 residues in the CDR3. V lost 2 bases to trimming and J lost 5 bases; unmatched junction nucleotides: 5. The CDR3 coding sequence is TGTGCCAGCAGCTTACCCGGACAGGCGGAGACCCAGTACTTC. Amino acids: CASSLPGQAETQYF. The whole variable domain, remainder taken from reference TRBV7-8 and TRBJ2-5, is GAGVSQSPRYKVAKRGQDVALRCDPISGHVSLFWYQQALGQGPEFLTYFQNEAQLDKSGLPSDRFFAERPEGSVSTLKIQRTQQEDSAVYLCASSLPGQAETQYFGPGTRLLVL.

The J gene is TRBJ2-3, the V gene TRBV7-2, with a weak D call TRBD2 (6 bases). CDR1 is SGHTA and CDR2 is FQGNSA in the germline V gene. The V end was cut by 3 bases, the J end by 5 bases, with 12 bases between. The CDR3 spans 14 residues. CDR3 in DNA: TGTGCCAGCAGCTTGGAGGGGCCAATAGATACGCAGTATTTT. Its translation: CASSLEGPIDTQYF.

The CDR3 DNA sequence: TGCGCCAGCAGTGAGCCAGACACAGATACGCAGTATTTT. Its protein product is CASSEPDTDTQYF. The chain employs TRBV10-1 and TRBJ2-3; D remains ambiguous. This CDR3 has 13 residues. V was trimmed by 2 bases and J by 2 bases, leaving 5 bases between them. Germline-derived CDR1 and CDR2 are WNHNN and SYGVQD (reference sequence).

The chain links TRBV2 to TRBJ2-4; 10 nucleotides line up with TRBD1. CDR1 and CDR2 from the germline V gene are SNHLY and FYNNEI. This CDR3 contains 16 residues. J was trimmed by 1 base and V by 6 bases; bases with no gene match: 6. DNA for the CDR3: TGTGCCAGCAGGCCCAGACAGGGGGCCGCCAAAAACATTCAGTACTTC. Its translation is CASRPRQGAAKNIQYF.

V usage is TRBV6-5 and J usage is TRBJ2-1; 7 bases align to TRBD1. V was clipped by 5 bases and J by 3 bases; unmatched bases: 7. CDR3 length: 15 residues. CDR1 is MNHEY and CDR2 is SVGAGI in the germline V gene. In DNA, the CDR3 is TGTGCCAGCAGTCCCCGGACAGGAGACTACAATGAGCAGTTCTTC. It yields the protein CASSPRTGDYNEQFF.

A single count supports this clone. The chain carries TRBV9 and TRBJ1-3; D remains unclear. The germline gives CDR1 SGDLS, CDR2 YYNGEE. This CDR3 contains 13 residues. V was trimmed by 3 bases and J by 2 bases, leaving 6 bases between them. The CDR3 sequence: CASSGPTGNTIYF. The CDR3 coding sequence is TGTGCCAGCAGCGGTCCGACTGGAAACACCATATATTTT.

The DNA of the CDR3 is TGTGCCAGCAGTTACTTCTATGGGACAGCAAATTCCTACGAGCAGTACTTC. Protein product: CASSYFYGTANSYEQYF. The V gene is TRBV2, the J gene TRBJ2-7, with 7 positions matching TRBD1. CDR3 length: 17 amino acids. The germline CDR1 and CDR2 sequences are SNHLY and FYNNEI. Losses at the gene ends were 5 bases for V and 1 base for J; bases not matched to a gene: 14.